The 32 T cell receptor beta chains below come from one sample, sequenced in a study of blood T cells in healthy people across ages. A J-beta primer mix and a sample-barcoded 5' primer were used in a second PCR of roughly 7 to 12 cycles. TCRdb fed the 5' RACE reads into MiXCR, producing one record per CDR3 protein. In the table there are about 1.6 million distinct CDR3 sequences, around 35% of which are singletons. The sample was blood. These receptor sequences come from a woman in her twenties or thirties in good health.

V is TRBV6-7 and J is TRBJ1-2; no definite D call. TRBV6-7 is classed as an ORF, of uncertain function. Trimming cost V 11 bases and J 7 bases, with 11 bases left between them. This CDR3 has 10 residues. The CDR3 is CAFLPGGYTF. CDR3 DNA sequence: TGTGCCTTCTTACCGGGTGGCTACACCTTC.

This clonotype was seen more than once but under ten times. This chain joins TRBV5-4 and TRBJ2-1, with 9 positions matching TRBD2. The CDR3 spans 13 residues. V lost 3 bases and J lost 12; bases outside the gene matches: 7. Germline CDR1 reads SGHNT; CDR2 reads YYREEE (reference sequence). The CDR3 loop reads CASSSDGTSWQFF. The CDR3 nucleotides read TGTGCCAGCAGCTCAGACGGGACTAGCTGGCAGTTCTTC.

This chain links TRBV29-1 with TRBJ2-7; D might be TRBD1 (5 bases). The ends were cut back, 5 bases at V and 5 bases at J, with 10 bases in the middle. Germline V gives CDR1 SQVTM, CDR2 ANQGSEA. The CDR3 length is 11 residues. CDR3 in DNA: TGCAGCGTTCGGCAGGGCCACGAGCAGTACTTC. As protein: CSVRQGHEQYF.

This clonotype came up many times. As DNA, the CDR3 is TGTGCCAGCAGCTCGGGACTAGCGGGGGGTTCTGGCGAGCAGTACTTC. Amino acid sequence: CASSSGLAGGSGEQYF. The chain recombines TRBV7-6 with TRBJ2-7, with 15 positions matching TRBD2. With 4 bases clipped from V and 6 bases from J, the junction kept 7 bases outside the gene matches. Germline V gene data show CDR1 as SGHVS and CDR2 as FNYEAQ. The CDR3 totals 16 residues.

The chain combines TRBV5-1 with TRBJ2-3; no clear D. CDR1 and CDR2 (germline): SGHRS, YFSETQ. Trimming stripped 1 base from V and 5 bases from J, with 8 bases between. The CDR3 runs to 13 residues. CDR3 residues: CASSLKPVDTQYF. DNA for the CDR3: TGCGCCAGCAGCTTGAAACCGGTAGATACGCAGTATTTT.

As for this clonotype: A much larger clone differs by one base, so this may be a read error. This chain uses TRBV15 with TRBJ1-5; D is unclear. This CDR3 is 12 amino acids long. CDR1 is LNHNV, CDR2 YYDKDF, per germline (reference sequence). The CDR3 sequence: CATSRDNQSQHF. In DNA form, the CDR3 reads TGTGCCACCAGCAGAGATAATCAGTCCCAGCATTTT.

The chain is built from TRBV24-1 and TRBJ2-1; 13 bases match TRBD2. J was trimmed by 7 bases and V by 4 bases; bases with no gene match: 9. CDR3 length equals 17 residues. From germline, CDR1 is KGHDR and CDR2 SFDVKD. The CDR3 reads CATSDPGLAGRRNEQFF. The CDR3 region has the DNA TGTGCCACCAGTGACCCGGGACTAGCGGGACGGAGGAATGAGCAGTTCTTC.

As to this clonotype: One junction end does not reproduce the germline sequence, and a read error may be involved. The V call is TRBV12-3 or TRBV12-4, the J call TRBJ2-3; 7 nucleotides agree with TRBD1. The CDR3 covers 13 residues. This CDR3 reads CASRIGGADTQYF. DNA of the CDR3: TGCGCCAGCAGAATAGGGGGCGCAGATACGCAGTATTTT.

The J gene is TRBJ2-3, the V gene TRBV5-1; D not resolved. This CDR3 comprises 16 residues. Germline loops: CDR1 SGHRS, CDR2 YFSETQ. The V end was cut by 1 base, the J end by 1 base, with 13 bases between. In DNA form, the CDR3 reads TGCGCCAGCAGCTTGTTAAAGGGATTTCGCACAGATACGCAGTATTTT. Its protein product is CASSLLKGFRTDTQYF.

This rearrangement joins TRBV7-3 to TRBJ1-2; D gene uncertain. CDR1 SGHTA and CDR2 FQGTGA come from the germline V gene. V shed 5 bases and J shed 1 base, with 14 bases lying between them. The CDR3 sequence is 15 residues long. The CDR3 DNA follows: TGTGCCAGCAGCGGAGACCACCTACTTAACTATGGCTACACCTTC. Translating gives CASSGDHLLNYGYTF.

This clonotype was counted only a few times. The gene calls are TRBV4-2 and TRBJ2-7; a possible D gene is TRBD2 (6 bases). CDR3 length equals 17 residues. Deletions cut 0 bases from V and 0 bases from J, with 15 bases between. Germline CDR1 and CDR2: LGHNA and YNFKEQ. In nucleotides, the CDR3 is TGTGCCAGCAGCCAAGATCTTTTAGCGGTGAGCTCCTACGAGCAGTACTTC. Its protein is CASSQDLLAVSSYEQYF.

The sample holds many counts of this clonotype. The chain links TRBV9 to TRBJ1-2; D possibly corresponds to TRBD1 (6 bases). The germline V gene encodes CDR1 SGDLS and CDR2 YYNGEE. The CDR3 is 14 residues long. V lost 3 bases and J lost 4, with 13 bases in between. The CDR3 coding sequence is TGTGCCAGCAGCGAAAGGGACACCATCTATGGCTACACCTTC. It translates to CASSERDTIYGYTF.

V is TRBV5-4 and J is TRBJ2-3; 10 bases are shared with TRBD2. V shed 4 bases, J shed 2 bases, and the junction held 7 bases outside the gene matches. This CDR3 region has 16 residues. From germline, CDR1 is SGHNT and CDR2 YYREEE (reference sequence). The CDR3 region is CASSRTSGTATDTQYF. The CDR3 DNA reads TGTGCCAGCAGCCGAACTAGCGGGACTGCCACAGATACGCAGTATTTT.

This clonotype showed up many times. Here the CDR3 DNA reads TGTGCCAGCCCCGGACAGGGGGCTTACAATGAGCAGTTCTTC. This gives the protein CASPGQGAYNEQFF. J is TRBJ2-1 and V is TRBV2; the match to TRBD1 covers 11 bases. Trimming at V came to 8 bases and at J to 4 bases, leaving 4 bases not matched to a gene. The CDR3 runs to 14 residues. Germline CDR1 and CDR2: SNHLY and FYNNEI.

The gene calls are TRBV11-2 and TRBJ2-1; D possibly corresponds to TRBD2 (5 bases). From germline, CDR1 is SGHAT and CDR2 FQNNGV. Trimming shortened V by 0 bases and J by 6 bases, and 9 bases separated the two germline ends. The CDR3 runs to 14 residues. The CDR3 DNA reads as TGTGCCAGCAGCTTAGAGGCTAGCCGCAATGAGCAGTTCTTC. Translated: CASSLEASRNEQFF.

This rearrangement joins TRBV2 to TRBJ2-7; 8 positions match TRBD1. Judging by the DNA end, TRBJ2-1 fits better; the J call may be wrong. The CDR3 loop spans 13 amino acids. Per germline, CDR1 SNHLY and CDR2 FYNNEI. The CDR3: CASQHQGAYEQFF. The CDR3 bases are TGTGCCAGTCAACACCAGGGGGCCTACGAGCAGTTCTTC.

The chain carries TRBV4-2 and TRBJ1-4; TRBD1 is a possible D gene (5 bases). V lost 3 bases and J lost 7, with 15 bases in between. The CDR3 runs to 15 residues. Germline CDR1 LGHNA, CDR2 YNFKEQ. Here the CDR3 DNA reads TGTGCCAGCAGCCATGACTTAAGGGGCGCTGAAAAACTGTTTTTT. It codes for CASSHDLRGAEKLFF.

Regarding this clonotype: The junction shows a germline mismatch at one end, possibly a read error. V is TRBV9 and J is TRBJ2-4, with TRBD2 identical over 11 bases. The closer fit of TRBJ2-7 to the DNA end suggests the J call may be wrong. The CDR3 sequence is 15 residues long. Germline V lookup: CDR1 SGDLS, CDR2 YYNGEE. CDR3 sequence reads: CASSVGTSGSCEQYF. CDR3 sequence (DNA): TGTGCCAGCAGCGTAGGGACTAGCGGGTCCTGCGAGCAGTACTTC.

This rearrangement joins TRBV19 to TRBJ1-6; no reliable D call. The CDR3 is made up of 14 amino acids. V lost 4 bases, J lost 11 bases, and 15 bases lay in between. Germline V CDR1 and CDR2: LNHDA, SQIVND (reference sequence). The CDR3 loop is CASSSLAEQTPLHF. In nucleotides, the CDR3 is TGTGCCAGTAGTAGTCTGGCGGAACAGACACCCCTCCACTTT.

The DNA for the CDR3 is TGTGCCAGCAGCCTCGTGGGGACTAGCGGGAGTGTGGCCGGGGAGCTGTTTTTT. It encodes CASSLVGTSGSVAGELFF. The chain joins TRBV7-6 to TRBJ2-2; 14 nucleotides align to TRBD2. V trimming: 5 bases; J trimming: 6 bases; junction bases outside the gene matches: 11. Germline lookup yields CDR1 SGHVS and CDR2 FNYEAQ. The length of the CDR3 is 18 residues.

This clonotype was seen a handful of times. This chain uses TRBV14 with TRBJ1-6, with 7 nucleotides matching TRBD1. J gave up 3 bases and V 3 bases, and 14 bases lay outside the gene matches. Germline loops: CDR1 SGHDN, CDR2 FVKESK. CDR3 length: 19 amino acids. CDR3 sequence reads: CASSHQTGYPNIYNSPLHF. The CDR3 DNA reads TGTGCCAGCAGCCATCAGACAGGGTACCCGAACATCTATAATTCACCCCTCCACTTT.

This clonotype was seen a few times. V usage is TRBV7-2 and J usage is TRBJ1-6, with D perhaps matching TRBD1 (5 bases). The CDR3 runs to 16 residues. Germline V lookup: CDR1 SGHTA, CDR2 FQGNSA. V was shortened by 1 base and J by 10 bases, with 17 bases between the two germline ends. In DNA, the CDR3 is TGTGCCAGCAGCTTAGGAGCGGGGACCGTGGCGTCACCCCTCCACTTT. Its protein product is CASSLGAGTVASPLHF.

Only a few counts were recorded for this clonotype. The chain links TRBV7-2 to TRBJ2-7, with TRBD2 matching over 9 bases. The CDR3 sequence is 15 residues long. The germline gives CDR1 SGHTA, CDR2 FQGNSA. V was pared by 5 bases and J by 6 bases, with 11 bases of the junction left unmatched. The CDR3 region is CASSPGASGTSEQYF. The DNA for the CDR3 is TGTGCCAGCAGCCCAGGGGCTAGCGGGACGAGCGAGCAGTACTTC.

The genes are TRBV12-3 or TRBV12-4 and TRBJ2-3; 14 bases are a match to TRBD2. This CDR3 region has 19 residues. V trimming: 5 bases; J trimming: 1 base; junction bases outside the gene matches: 11. CDR3 in amino acids: CASSDRTSGGQRGTDTQYF. The CDR3 bases are TGTGCCAGCAGTGATCGGACTAGCGGGGGGCAAAGGGGCACAGATACGCAGTATTTT.

This clonotype was counted a few times. The chain uses TRBV12-3 or TRBV12-4 and TRBJ1-1; D might be TRBD1 (6 bases). The CDR3 length is 15 residues. V was shortened by 7 bases and J by 1 base, with 16 bases between the two germline ends. The CDR3 region has the DNA TGTGCCAGCACCTTGATGGGGGGCACGAACACTGAAGCTTTCTTT. It codes for CASTLMGGTNTEAFF.

The rearrangement joins TRBV9 to TRBJ2-1; D is ambiguous. Germline CDR1 is SGDLS and CDR2 is YYNGEE. There are 14 residues in the CDR3. The V end was cut by 0 bases, the J end by 2 bases, with 6 bases between. The CDR3 bases are TGTGCCAGCAGCGTAGGACGGGCCTACAATGAGCAGTTCTTC. It translates to CASSVGRAYNEQFF.

This clonotype came up a few times. J is TRBJ1-1 and V is TRBV3-1; D uncertain. The CDR3 length is 13 residues. The germline gives CDR1 LGHDT, CDR2 YNNKEL (reference sequence). V was pared by 4 bases and J by 2 bases, with 8 bases between. In DNA, the CDR3 is TGTGCCAGCAGCCGGGCGTCAAACACTGAAGCTTTCTTT. Amino acids: CASSRASNTEAFF. Based on the CDR3 plus reference TRBV3-1 and TRBJ1-1, the full variable domain is DTAVSQTPKYLVTQMGNDKSIKCEQNLGHDTMYWYKQDSKKFLKIMFSYNNKELIINETVPNRFSPKSPDKAHLNLHINSLELGDSAVYFCASSRASNTEAFFGQGTRLTVV.

The rearrangement links TRBV30 to TRBJ2-1, with D possibly being TRBD2 (6 bases). Germline loops: CDR1 GTSNPN, CDR2 SVGIG (reference sequence). Trimming cost V 3 bases and J 7 bases, with 13 bases left between them. The CDR3 loop spans 13 amino acids. The CDR3 sequence: CAWSKTSFNEQFF. CDR3 in DNA: TGTGCCTGGAGCAAGACTAGTTTTAATGAGCAGTTCTTC.

The chain employs TRBV20-1 and TRBJ1-5, with D unclear. This CDR3 comprises 13 residues. V lost 7 bases to trimming and J lost 1 base, with 11 bases between them. CDR1 is DFQATT, CDR2 SNEGSKA, per germline (reference sequence). The CDR3 region is CSVIDQSNQPQHF. The CDR3 nucleotides are TGCAGTGTTATCGATCAAAGCAATCAGCCCCAGCATTTT.

This clonotype was detected only a few times. The V and J genes are TRBV6-6 and TRBJ2-7; 9 positions agree with TRBD2. Germline-derived CDR1 and CDR2 are MNHNY and SVGAGI (reference sequence). Germline trimming cut 4 bases from V and 0 bases from J; bases unmatched to any gene: 7. There are 16 residues in the CDR3. The CDR3 spells CASSSLWTSDSYEQYF. In DNA form, the CDR3 reads TGTGCCAGCAGTTCTTTGTGGACTAGCGACTCCTACGAGCAGTACTTC.

In this sample, this clonotype turned up a few times. The J gene is TRBJ2-7, the V gene TRBV20-1, with D maybe TRBD2 (6 bases). The CDR3 covers 16 residues. V shed 0 bases and J shed 2 bases, with 17 bases lying between them. Per germline, CDR1 DFQATT and CDR2 SNEGSKA (reference sequence). The DNA of the CDR3 is TGCAGTGCTAGAGATTTCGTGGGGGGATTAACCTACGAGCAGTACTTC. This encodes CSARDFVGGLTYEQYF.

The chain carries TRBV20-1 and TRBJ2-7, with 9 nucleotides matching TRBD2. V lost 5 bases to trimming and J lost 1 base; unmatched junction nucleotides: 6. CDR1 and CDR2 from the germline V gene are DFQATT and SNEGSKA (reference sequence). This CDR3 spans 14 amino acids. For the CDR3, the DNA is TGCAGTGCTTATGGACTAGCGCCTTCCTACGAGCAGTACTTC. Translating gives CSAYGLAPSYEQYF.